This TCR beta chain was retrieved from a study of identifying expanded T cells in peripheral blood (dated by TCRdb to between 2018 and 2021). General notes on the study: Separate aliquots of the same genomic DNA pool were sequenced to produce technical replicates, and four replicates were compared in pairs. The research as a whole found: The authors expected biological variance in healthy repertoires might increase further over much longer intervals such as months to years. Variance in clone template counts between approximately 2-week samples significantly increased with total template count across all healthy donors. The beta-binomial model significantly reduced the number of clones called differentially abundant and the false-positive rate across all healthy-donor time intervals. The binomial model flagged roughly 1.3 differentially abundant clones between technical replicates but around 16 over around 2 weeks and under 25 over about 4 weeks.

During the collection period, no immune events, such as infections, were documented for the healthy donors. To calibrate time-dependent variance in a beta-binomial model of T-cell clone differential abundance, blood repertoires from healthy donors were used as a training cohort. The training cohort comprised roughly ten healthy donors, 3 female and 7 male. The donors were between roughly 29 and 65 years old, with an average age of roughly 41 years. Whole blood from each healthy donor was obtained from a commercial supplier and was collected at three time points about 15 days apart. For immunosequencing, genomic DNA was extracted from whole blood that had not been sorted. Regarding this clone: The antigen it recognizes is unknown. Within one base of it there is no much larger clone, and no base qualities were kept.

The CDR3 measures 15 amino acids from cysteine to phenylalanine. Only the CDR3 part of the read is kept: 45 bases, read in frame from the first base. The junction carries 17 bases between V and J, which are trimmed by 7 bases and 5 bases respectively. CDR1 MDHEN and CDR2 SYDVKM were looked up in the germline V gene. The immunoSEQ Assay, which relies on bias-controlled multiplex PCR amplification of genomic DNA, was used to profile TCRbeta CDR3 regions. Under the source paper's analysis protocol: To quantify the absolute abundance of each unique TCRbeta CDR3 region, the sequences were collapsed and filtered. Differential abundance was tested with two models: a binomial (Fisher-equivalent) model and a beta-binomial model that adds time-dependent variance fitted from healthy donors. Clones with fewer than 5 combined templates were excluded, and clones with Benjamini-Hochberg FDR below 0.01 were called differentially abundant. The form v = (b*log(k)+a)^2 was used to model beta-binomial variance as a function of total template count across the two samples. TCRdb carries this immuneACCESS record with in-frame sequences only. Its versions omit some clonotypes, under half of them owing to an unresolved V gene in the studies checked, with the rest unexplained. The DNA was the basis for D and trimming; V, J and clone size are from that table. The sample contains about 110,000 clones, about 87% of them found a single time. About 8.6% of the sample is held by the ten biggest clonotypes.

The sequence was collected from a person aged 18 to 75 in good health. The chain was built from TRBV28 and TRBJ1-4; the D gene is perhaps TRBD1, from 5 matching bases. The sample was blood. The CDR3 protein: CASNFRGRMNEKLFF. The DNA is TGTGCCAGCAATTTCCGGGGGAGGATGAATGAAAAACTGTTTTTT.